Sequencing of this T cell receptor beta chain was carried out in a study of tumor T cells in aggressive B-cell lymphoma. The CDR3 runs to 12 residues. Germline CDR1 is SGHNT and CDR2 is YYREEE (reference sequence). V was pared by 0 bases and J by 9 bases, with 7 bases between. Assay used: immunoSEQ multiplex PCR; TCRdb lists only in-frame clones, some missing. The table lists about 2,100 clones, 85% to 95% of them singletons. The chain employs TRBV5-4 and TRBJ2-1; D remains unclear. The sequenced sample was tumor tissue. The TCR sequence derives from an adult with diffuse large B cell lymphoma. Written as DNA, the CDR3 is TGTGCCAGCAGCTTGGCAGGTTTTGAGCAGTTCTTC. This codes for CASSLAGFEQFF.